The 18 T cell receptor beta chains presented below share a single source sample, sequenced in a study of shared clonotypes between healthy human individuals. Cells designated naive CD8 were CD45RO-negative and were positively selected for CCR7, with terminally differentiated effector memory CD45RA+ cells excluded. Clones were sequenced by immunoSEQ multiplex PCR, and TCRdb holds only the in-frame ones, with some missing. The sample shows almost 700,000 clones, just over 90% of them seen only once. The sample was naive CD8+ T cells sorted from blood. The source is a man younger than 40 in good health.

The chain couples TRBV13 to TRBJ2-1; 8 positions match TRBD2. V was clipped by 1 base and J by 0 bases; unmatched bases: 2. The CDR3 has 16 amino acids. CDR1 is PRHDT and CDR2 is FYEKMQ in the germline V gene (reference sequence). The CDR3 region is CASSLESGSSYNEQFF. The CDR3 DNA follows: TGTGCCAGCAGCTTAGAAAGCGGGAGCTCCTACAATGAGCAGTTCTTC.

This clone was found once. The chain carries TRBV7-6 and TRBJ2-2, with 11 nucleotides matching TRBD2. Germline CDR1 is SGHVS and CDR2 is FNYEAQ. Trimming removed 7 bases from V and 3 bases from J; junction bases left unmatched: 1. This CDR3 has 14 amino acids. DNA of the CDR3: TGTGCCAGCATACTAGCGGGAGACACCGGGGAGCTGTTTTTT. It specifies CASILAGDTGELFF.

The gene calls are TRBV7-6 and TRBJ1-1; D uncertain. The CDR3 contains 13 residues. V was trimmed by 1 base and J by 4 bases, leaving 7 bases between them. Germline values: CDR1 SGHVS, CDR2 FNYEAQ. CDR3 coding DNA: TGTGCCAGCAGCTTAGGCACGGCCACTGAAGCTTTCTTT. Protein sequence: CASSLGTATEAFF.

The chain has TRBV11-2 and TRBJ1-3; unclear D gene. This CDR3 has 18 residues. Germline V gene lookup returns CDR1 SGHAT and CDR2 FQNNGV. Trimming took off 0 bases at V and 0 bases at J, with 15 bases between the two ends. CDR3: CASSLDSLGFGSGNTIYF. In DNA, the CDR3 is TGTGCCAGCAGCTTAGATAGTCTGGGGTTTGGCTCTGGAAACACCATATATTTT. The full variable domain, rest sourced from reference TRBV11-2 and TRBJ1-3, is EAGVAQSPRYKIIEKRQSVAFWCNPISGHATLYWYQQILGQGPKLLIQFQNNGVVDDSQLPKDRFSAERLKGVDSTLKIQPAKLEDSAVYLCASSLDSLGFGSGNTIYFGEGSWLTVV.

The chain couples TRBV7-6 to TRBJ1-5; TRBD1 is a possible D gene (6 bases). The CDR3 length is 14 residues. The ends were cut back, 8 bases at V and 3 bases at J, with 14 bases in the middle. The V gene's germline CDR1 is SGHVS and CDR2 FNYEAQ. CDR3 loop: CASSRGGVNQPQHF. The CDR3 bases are TGTGCCAGCTCGAGGGGGGGAGTCAATCAGCCCCAGCATTTT. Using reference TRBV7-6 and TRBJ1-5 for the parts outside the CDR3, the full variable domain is GAGVSQSPRYKVTKRGQDVALRCDPISGHVSLYWYRQALGQGPEFLTYFNYEAQQDKSGLPNDRFSAERPEGSISTLTIQRTEQRDSAMYRCASSRGGVNQPQHFGDGTRLSIL.

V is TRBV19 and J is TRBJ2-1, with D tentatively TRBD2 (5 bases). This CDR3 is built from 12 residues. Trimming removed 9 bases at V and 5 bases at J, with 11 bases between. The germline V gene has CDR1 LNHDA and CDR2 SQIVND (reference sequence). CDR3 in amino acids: CASLSGHNEQFF. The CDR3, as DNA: TGTGCCAGCCTGAGCGGCCACAATGAGCAGTTCTTC.

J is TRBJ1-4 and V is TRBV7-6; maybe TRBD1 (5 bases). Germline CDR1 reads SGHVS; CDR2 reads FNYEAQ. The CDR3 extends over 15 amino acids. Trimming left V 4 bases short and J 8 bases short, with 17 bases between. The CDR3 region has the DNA TGTGCCAGCAGCTCACAGGAGCAGGGAGAAGAAAAACTGTTTTTT. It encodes CASSSQEQGEEKLFF.

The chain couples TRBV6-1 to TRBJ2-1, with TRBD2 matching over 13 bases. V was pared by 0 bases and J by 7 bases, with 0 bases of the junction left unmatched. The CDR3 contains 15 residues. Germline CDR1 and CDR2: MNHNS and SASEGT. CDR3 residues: CASSEAGLAGNEQFF. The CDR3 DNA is TGTGCCAGCAGTGAAGCGGGACTAGCGGGGAATGAGCAGTTCTTC.

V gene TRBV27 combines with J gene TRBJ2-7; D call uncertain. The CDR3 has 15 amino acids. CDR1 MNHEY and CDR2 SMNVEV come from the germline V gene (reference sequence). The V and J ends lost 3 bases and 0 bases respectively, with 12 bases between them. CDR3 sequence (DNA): TGTGCCAGCAGTTTCCAGCAAGCCCACTCCTACGAGCAGTACTTC. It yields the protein CASSFQQAHSYEQYF.

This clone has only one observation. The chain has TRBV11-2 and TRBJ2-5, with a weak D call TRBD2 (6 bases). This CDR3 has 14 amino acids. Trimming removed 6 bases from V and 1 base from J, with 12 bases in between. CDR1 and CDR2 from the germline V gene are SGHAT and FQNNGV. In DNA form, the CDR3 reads TGTGCCAGCAGTTCGTGGGGGGTCCAAGAGACCCAGTACTTC. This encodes CASSSWGVQETQYF.

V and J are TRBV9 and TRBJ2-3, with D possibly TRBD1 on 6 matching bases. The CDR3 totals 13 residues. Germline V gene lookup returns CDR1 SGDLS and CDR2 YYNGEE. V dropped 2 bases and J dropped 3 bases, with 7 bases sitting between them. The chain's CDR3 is CASSVGTTDTQYF. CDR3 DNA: TGTGCCAGCAGCGTGGGGACAACAGATACGCAGTATTTT.

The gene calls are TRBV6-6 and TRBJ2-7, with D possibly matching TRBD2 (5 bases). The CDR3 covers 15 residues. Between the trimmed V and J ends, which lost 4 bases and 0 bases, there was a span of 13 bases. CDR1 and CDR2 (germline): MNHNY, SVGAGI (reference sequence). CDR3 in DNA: TGTGCCAGCAGTTTTGAGGCGGGCACCTCCTACGAGCAGTACTTC. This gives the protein CASSFEAGTSYEQYF.

The CDR3 reads CASSDRDRGGTEAFF. The CDR3 coding sequence is TGCGCCAGCAGCGACCGGGACAGGGGTGGGACTGAAGCTTTCTTT. The chain joins TRBV5-1 to TRBJ1-1; TRBD1 aligns across 10 bases. Germline CDR1 SGHRS, CDR2 YFSETQ. The CDR3 has 15 residues. With V trimmed by 4 bases and J by 5 bases, 8 bases remained unmatched. Looking up the rest from reference TRBV5-1 and TRBJ1-1 gives the full variable domain: KAGVTQTPRYLIKTRGQQVTLSCSPISGHRSVSWYQQTPGQGLQFLFEYFSETQRNKGNFPGRFSGRQFSNSRSEMNVSTLELGDSALYLCASSDRDRGGTEAFFGQGTRLTVV.

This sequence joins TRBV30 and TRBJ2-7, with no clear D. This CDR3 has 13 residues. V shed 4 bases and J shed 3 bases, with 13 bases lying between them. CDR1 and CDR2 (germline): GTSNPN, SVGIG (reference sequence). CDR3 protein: CAWTHGPGYEQYF. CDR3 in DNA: TGTGCCTGGACCCACGGCCCGGGCTACGAGCAGTACTTC.

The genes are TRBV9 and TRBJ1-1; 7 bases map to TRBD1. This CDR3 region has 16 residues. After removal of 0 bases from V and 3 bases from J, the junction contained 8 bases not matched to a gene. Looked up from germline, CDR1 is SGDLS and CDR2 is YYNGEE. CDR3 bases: TGTGCCAGCAGCGTAGTTACAGGGGTATTGGACACTGAAGCTTTCTTT. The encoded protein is CASSVVTGVLDTEAFF.

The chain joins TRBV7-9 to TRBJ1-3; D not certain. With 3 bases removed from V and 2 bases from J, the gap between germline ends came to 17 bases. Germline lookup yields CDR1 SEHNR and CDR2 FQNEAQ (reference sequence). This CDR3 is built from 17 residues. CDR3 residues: CASSFIARPGTGNTIYF. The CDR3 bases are TGTGCCAGCAGCTTTATTGCTAGGCCCGGAACTGGAAACACCATATATTTT.

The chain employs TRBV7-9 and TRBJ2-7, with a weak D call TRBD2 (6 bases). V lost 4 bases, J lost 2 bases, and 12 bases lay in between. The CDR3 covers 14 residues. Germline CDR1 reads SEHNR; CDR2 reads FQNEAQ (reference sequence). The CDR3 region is CASSSGVVTYEQYF. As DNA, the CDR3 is TGTGCCAGCAGCTCGGGGGTTGTGACCTACGAGCAGTACTTC.

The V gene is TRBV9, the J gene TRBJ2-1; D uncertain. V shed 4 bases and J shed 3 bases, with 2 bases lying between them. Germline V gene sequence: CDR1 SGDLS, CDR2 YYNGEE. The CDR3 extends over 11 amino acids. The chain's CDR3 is CASSFYNEQFF. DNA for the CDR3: TGTGCCAGCAGCTTCTACAATGAGCAGTTCTTC.